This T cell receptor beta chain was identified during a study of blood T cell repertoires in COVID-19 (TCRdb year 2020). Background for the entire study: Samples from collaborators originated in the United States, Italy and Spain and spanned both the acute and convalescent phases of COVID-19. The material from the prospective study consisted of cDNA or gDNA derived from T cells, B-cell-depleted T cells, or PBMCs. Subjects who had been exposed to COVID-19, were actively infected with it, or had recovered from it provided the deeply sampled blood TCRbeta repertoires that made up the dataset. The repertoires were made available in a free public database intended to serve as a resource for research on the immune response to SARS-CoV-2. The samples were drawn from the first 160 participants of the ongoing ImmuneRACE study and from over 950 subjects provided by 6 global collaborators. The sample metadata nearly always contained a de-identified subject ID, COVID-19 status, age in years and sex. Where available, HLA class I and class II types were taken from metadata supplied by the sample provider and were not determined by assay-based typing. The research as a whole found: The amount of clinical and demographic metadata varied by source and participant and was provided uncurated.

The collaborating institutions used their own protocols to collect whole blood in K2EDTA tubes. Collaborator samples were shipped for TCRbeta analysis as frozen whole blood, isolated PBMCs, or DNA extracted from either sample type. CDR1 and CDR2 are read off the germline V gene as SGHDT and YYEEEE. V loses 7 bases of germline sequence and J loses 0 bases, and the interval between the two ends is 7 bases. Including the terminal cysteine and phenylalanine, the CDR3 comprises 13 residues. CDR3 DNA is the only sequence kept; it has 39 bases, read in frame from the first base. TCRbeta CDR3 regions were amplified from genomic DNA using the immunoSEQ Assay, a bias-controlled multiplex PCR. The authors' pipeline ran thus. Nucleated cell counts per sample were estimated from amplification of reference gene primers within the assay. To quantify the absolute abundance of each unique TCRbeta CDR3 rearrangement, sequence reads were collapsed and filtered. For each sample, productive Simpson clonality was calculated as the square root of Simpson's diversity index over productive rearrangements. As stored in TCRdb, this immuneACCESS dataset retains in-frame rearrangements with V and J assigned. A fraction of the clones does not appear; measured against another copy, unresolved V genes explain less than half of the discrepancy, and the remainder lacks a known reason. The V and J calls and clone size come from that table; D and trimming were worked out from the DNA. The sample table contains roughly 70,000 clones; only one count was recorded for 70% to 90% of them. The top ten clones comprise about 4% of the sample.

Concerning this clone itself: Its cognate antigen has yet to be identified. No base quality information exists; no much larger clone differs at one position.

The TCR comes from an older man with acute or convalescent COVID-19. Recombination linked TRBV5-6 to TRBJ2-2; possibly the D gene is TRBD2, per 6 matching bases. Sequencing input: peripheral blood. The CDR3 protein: CASGGTNTGELFF. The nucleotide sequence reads TGTGCCAGCGGGGGGACGAACACCGGGGAGCTGTTTTTT.